This T cell receptor beta chain was identified during a study of breast tumors, draining lymph nodes, adjacent tissues. This clonotype was seen ten or more times. Germline CDR1 reads SGHNT; CDR2 reads YYREEE (reference sequence). The CDR3 totals 16 residues. Trimming shortened V by 0 bases and J by 4 bases, and 17 bases separated the two germline ends. Samples came from axillary lymph nodes draining the breast cancer. TCRdb recomputed calls from the multiplex PCR reads with MiXCR, one row per CDR3 protein. This table has 180,000 or so distinct CDR3 sequences, 33% appearing once. The V gene is TRBV5-4, the J gene TRBJ2-7; a weak D match, TRBD2 (7 bases). The source of this sequence is a female donor with breast cancer. Some clones in this sample may be carry-over from other donors' samples. Sequencing input: axillary lymph node tissue. The CDR3 sequence is CASSLAGGGNRYEQYF. In nucleotides, the CDR3 is TGTGCCAGCAGCTTGGCGGGGGGCGGGAATAGGTACGAGCAGTACTTC.